This T cell receptor (beta chain) appears in the sequencing data of a study of blood T cell repertoires in COVID-19. The CDR3 consists of 14 residues. The J segment lost 7 bases and the V segment lost 1 base, leaving 8 bases of the junction unmatched. CDR1 is SGHRS, CDR2 YFSETQ, per germline. The repertoire was sequenced with immunoSEQ multiplex PCR; TCRdb's copy has only in-frame clones and lacks some. The data contain some 370,000 clones, around 83% of them singletons. Enrolled through a virtual design, the participants were between roughly 18 and 95 years of age and came from some 25 US areas. What the recovered Cohort 3 donors had was two negative PCRs, clearance, or symptom resolution.

The source is a woman between 50 and 59 years old who had recovered from COVID-19. This sequence joins TRBV5-1 and TRBJ2-7, with TRBD1 matching over 7 bases. Sequencing input: PBMCs or T cells enriched from blood (not recorded which). The CDR3 DNA reads TGCGCCAGCAGCTTGTATGAGGGGGCGGAAGAGCAGTACTTC. It codes for CASSLYEGAEEQYF.